This T cell receptor (beta chain) was observed in a study of cytomegalovirus exposure and HLA in healthy donors. Study conclusions and caveats: Associated with cytomegalovirus, according to the listing, were some 150 TCR beta chains.

TCRdb keeps only in-frame clones here, not all; method: immunoSEQ multiplex PCR. The table lists a few hundred thousand clones, roughly 85% of them singletons, with 0.83% in the top ten. The validation cohort, a group of 120 subjects, included the donors and was separate from the approximately 660-subject first cohort. Trimming took 4 bases from V and 9 from J; bases not matched to a gene: 7. This CDR3 is 14 amino acids long. Germline V CDR1 and CDR2: SGHTS, YDEGEE. The sample holds a few counts of this clone. Its antigen is as yet unknown. The receptor comes from a woman aged 18 to 35 in good health and CMV-seronegative. The sample taken for sequencing was PBMCs. This sequence joins TRBV5-8 and TRBJ1-5, with TRBD1 identical over 10 bases. CDR3 sequence (DNA): TGTGCCAGCAGCGTCGACAGGGGGCTAGGGCCCCAGCATTTT. Residues: CASSVDRGLGPQHF. Full variable domain (rest looked up from reference TRBV5-8 and TRBJ1-5): EAGVTQSPTHLIKTRGQQATLRCSPISGHTSVYWYQQALGLGLQFLLWYDEGEERNRGNFPPRFSGRQFPNYSSELNVNALELEDSALYLCASSVDRGLGPQHFGDGTRLSIL.